Listed below are T cell receptor beta chains from one sample, sequenced in a study of graft-versus-host responses after intestinal transplantation. Assay: immunoSEQ multiplex PCR; the TCRdb copy retains only in-frame clones and omits some. The table shows about 130,000 clones, with over 90% occurring only once. What these receptors recognize is not known. The sample consisted of unstimulated CD4+ T cells sorted from spleen or lymph node cells, taken before intestinal transplant. Receptor source: a human donor who received an intestinal transplant. CDR3s include the opening cysteine and the closing phenylalanine or tryptophan. Fields, in order: J gene, clone size, D gene, V gene, CDR3 DNA, CDR3 protein. D genes are given only for firm matches. Clone size is stated in some rows and not others, as once, few, many or a class when expanded.

TRBJ2-3	.	.	TRBV9	TGTGCCAGCAGCGTAGCTAGCACTGATACGCAGTATTTT	CASSVASTDTQYF
TRBJ2-3	.	TRBD2	TRBV2	TGTGCCAGCCGGGCTAGCGGGAGGACAGATACGCAGTATTTT	CASRASGRTDTQYF
TRBJ2-6	.	.	TRBV5-5	TGTGCCAGCAGCGAGGGGTCTGGGGCCAACGTCCTGACTTTC	CASSEGSGANVLTF
TRBJ1-1	.	.	TRBV19	TGTGCCAGTAGTATAGAGGGTTTGAACACTGAAGCTTTCTTT	CASSIEGLNTEAFF
TRBJ1-5	once	.	TRBV5-6	TGTGCCAGCAGCGGACCTCCTCGGGATCAGCCCCAGCATTTT	CASSGPPRDQPQHF
TRBJ2-3	.	TRBD2	TRBV10-1	TGCGCCAGCAGTGAGGGGACTAGGGCGCAGTATTTT	CASSEGTRAQYF
TRBJ2-7	.	.	TRBV5-5	TGTGCCAGCAGGCAGACTAGCTCCTACGAGCAGTACTTC	CASRQTSSYEQYF
TRBJ2-1	.	TRBD2	TRBV7-2	TGTGCCAGCAGCTTAACCTTAGCGGGAGGGCGTCACAATGAGCAGTTCTTC	CASSLTLAGGRHNEQFF
TRBJ2-5	.	.	TRBV5-6	TGTGCCAGCAGCTCGAACGGCAGGACACAAGAGACCCAGTACTTC	CASSSNGRTQETQYF
TRBJ2-1	.	TRBD2	TRBV25-1	TGTGCCAGCAGTGAATATAGCGGGACCTACAATGAGCAGTTCTTC	CASSEYSGTYNEQFF
TRBJ2-1	.	.	TRBV7-3	TGTGCCAGCAGCACACCGGGACTTACAAACAATGAGCAGTTCTTC	CASSTPGLTNNEQFF
TRBJ2-3	.	.	TRBV5-1	TGCGCCAGCAGCTTAACCGTAGGGACAGATACGCAGTATTTT	CASSLTVGTDTQYF
TRBJ1-3	.	.	TRBV5-6	TGTGCCAGCAGCTTGGCGCAGGGGCTCTCTGGAAACACCATATATTTT	CASSLAQGLSGNTIYF
TRBJ2-3	.	TRBD2	TRBV4-2	TGTGCCAGCAGCCCTGGACTAGCGGGAGGGCCGGGCACAGATACGCAGTATTTT	CASSPGLAGGPGTDTQYF
TRBJ2-5	.	.	TRBV5-6	TGTGCCAGCAGCCAGAGGTTAGCGAGAGTGGCCCAGTACTTC	CASSQRLARVAQYF
TRBJ2-7	.	TRBD2	TRBV18	TGCGCCAGCTCACTATCGGGACTAGTCCAATTTATCTCCTACGAGCAGTACTTC	CASSLSGLVQFISYEQYF
TRBJ1-1	.	TRBD1	TRBV23-1	TGCGCCAGCAGTCAAGGGACAGGGTTAAACACTGAAGCTTTCTTT	CASSQGTGLNTEAFF
TRBJ2-5	.	.	TRBV30	TGTGCCTCCGGAGGCGGGGCACAGGGGAATCAAGAGACCCAGTACTTC	CASGGGAQGNQETQYF
TRBJ2-1	.	TRBD2	TRBV25-1	TGTGCCAGCAGTGGGGCTAGCGGGAGGAATGAGCAGTTCTTC	CASSGASGRNEQFF
TRBJ2-3	.	.	TRBV5-5	TGTGCCAGCAGCTTGGGATCACCCACAGATACGCAGTATTTT	CASSLGSPTDTQYF
TRBJ2-1	.	TRBD2	TRBV28	TGTGCCAGCAGCCTTCCCCGACTAGCGGGAGGGCCAAGGGGTGAGCAGTTCTTC	CASSLPRLAGGPRGEQFF
TRBJ1-1	.	.	TRBV27	TGTGCCAGCAGTTTACTAGGACAGTCTGCCACTGAAGCTTTCTTT	CASSLLGQSATEAFF
TRBJ1-2	.	.	TRBV11-2	TGTGCCAGCAGCCTAGTTGGGGGGCAAGACTATGGCTACACCTTC	CASSLVGGQDYGYTF
TRBJ1-1	.	TRBD1	TRBV30	TGTGCCTGGAAACCTCCGACAGGGGTGAACACTGAAGCTTTCTTT	CAWKPPTGVNTEAFF
TRBJ1-4	.	.	TRBV7-2	TGTGCCAGCAGCCTACGCAGTCTGGAATCGGCAACTAATGAAAAACTGTTTTTT	CASSLRSLESATNEKLFF
TRBJ2-3	.	TRBD2	TRBV28	TGTGCCAGCAGCTCTGCTCAAGGAGGGAGGGCAGATACGCAGTATTTT	CASSSAQGGRADTQYF
TRBJ2-3	.	TRBD2	TRBV5-6	TGTGCCAGCAGACAACTTGGGACTAGCGGGAACACAGATACGCAGTATTTT	CASRQLGTSGNTDTQYF